These 19 T cell receptor beta chains originate from one sample sequenced in a study of T cell changes during pregnancy in multiple sclerosis. Measured with immunoSEQ multiplex PCR; TCRdb has only the in-frame clones, and not every one. The data show 45,000 to 60,000 clones, with almost 95% seen just once and 0.74% held by the top ten. Source: CD4+ T cells from peripheral blood mononuclear cells, taken in the third trimester of pregnancy. The source is a female donor with multiple sclerosis, enrolled in a pregnancy study.

The V and J genes are TRBV6-5 and TRBJ1-2; TRBD1 might be the D (5 bases). V lost 0 bases to trimming and J lost 11 bases, with 13 bases between them. There are 13 residues in the CDR3. Per the germline V gene, CDR1 is MNHEY and CDR2 is SVGAGI. This chain's CDR3 is CASSYSPGGGYTF. The CDR3 nucleotides read TGTGCCAGCAGTTACTCTCCCGGGGGAGGTTACACCTTC.

This chain connects TRBV9 to TRBJ2-4; D perhaps matches TRBD2 (6 bases). CDR1 and CDR2 (germline): SGDLS, YYNGEE. With 0 bases removed from V and 6 bases from J, the gap between germline ends came to 13 bases. This CDR3 region has 15 residues. In DNA, the CDR3 is TGTGCCAGCAGCGTAGGGGGCGGGGACCTAAACATTCAGTACTTC. Encoded protein: CASSVGGGDLNIQYF.

The gene calls are TRBV29-1 and TRBJ1-1, with 8 bases that match TRBD1. CDR1 is SQVTM, CDR2 ANQGSEA, per germline. The CDR3 sequence is 14 residues long. V shed 3 bases and J 4 bases; nucleotides not matched to a gene: 7. The CDR3 DNA sequence: TGCAGCGTTGAGGTCCAGGGGGCCGTCACTGAAGCTTTCTTT. Protein product: CSVEVQGAVTEAFF.

The chain combines TRBV7-3 with TRBJ1-2, with D possibly matching TRBD1 (5 bases). This CDR3 has 14 amino acids. V lost 4 bases and J lost 6, with 15 bases in between. Germline CDR1 reads SGHTA; CDR2 reads FQGTGA. The CDR3 DNA is TGTGCCAGCAGCTCCACGGGGGGAGTGGATGGCTACACCTTC. This translates into CASSSTGGVDGYTF.

V gene TRBV9 combines with J gene TRBJ2-2; 9 bases line up with TRBD2. V was pared by 0 bases and J by 6 bases, with 15 bases of the junction left unmatched. Germline V gene data show CDR1 as SGDLS and CDR2 as YYNGEE. The CDR3 consists of 19 residues. For the CDR3, the DNA is TGTGCCAGCAGCGTAGGGCTAGCGGGGCCCGGGGGGCAAGCCGGGGAGCTGTTTTTT. Protein: CASSVGLAGPGGQAGELFF. Full variable domain (outside the CDR3, taken from reference TRBV9 and TRBJ2-2): DSGVTQTPKHLITATGQRVTLRCSPRSGDLSVYWYQQSLDQGLQFLIQYYNGEERAKGNILERFSAQQFPDLHSELNLSSLELGDSALYFCASSVGLAGPGGQAGELFFGEGSRLTVL.

V is TRBV7-2 and J is TRBJ2-5, with TRBD2 matching over 7 bases. Trimming took 1 base from V and 1 from J; bases not matched to a gene: 6. Germline loops: CDR1 SGHTA, CDR2 FQGNSA. The CDR3 covers 16 residues. CDR3 coding DNA: TGTGCCAGCAGCTTAGGGCGGGGGATACTCCAAGAGACCCAGTACTTC. This translates into CASSLGRGILQETQYF. Using reference TRBV7-2 and TRBJ2-5 for the parts outside the CDR3, the full variable domain is GAGVSQSPSNKVTEKGKDVELRCDPISGHTALYWYRQSLGQGLEFLIYFQGNSAPDKSGLPSDRFSAERTGGSVSTLTIQRTQQEDSAVYLCASSLGRGILQETQYFGPGTRLLVL.

This clone was recorded only once. This rearrangement joins TRBV4-3 to TRBJ1-3; TRBD1 is a possible D gene (6 bases). Trimming took 0 bases from V and 7 from J, leaving 13 bases between them. Germline lookup yields CDR1 LGHNA and CDR2 YSLEER. The CDR3 contains 15 residues. The CDR3 loop reads CASSQDWGPLNTIYF. CDR3 in DNA: TGCGCCAGCAGCCAAGATTGGGGGCCCTTGAACACCATATATTTT.

The chain combines TRBV5-5 with TRBJ1-2; 7 bases align to TRBD1. Germline CDR1 and CDR2: SGHKS and YYEKEE (reference sequence). This CDR3 has 13 amino acids. The trim removed 0 bases at V and 8 bases at J, leaving 4 bases unmatched. The CDR3 region has the DNA TGTGCCAGCAGCTTGGAGGGGGCGAGGGGCTACACCTTC. Translated: CASSLEGARGYTF.

This chain uses TRBV7-2 with TRBJ1-2; D possibly corresponds to TRBD1 (5 bases). Trimming left V 5 bases short and J 3 bases short, with 13 bases between. The CDR3 contains 14 residues. Germline CDR1 reads SGHTA; CDR2 reads FQGNSA. The DNA of the CDR3 is TGTGCCAGCAGCGTCAGGGTGGGCGACTATGGCTACACCTTC. Protein sequence: CASSVRVGDYGYTF.

The V gene is TRBV7-2, the J gene TRBJ1-1, with D possibly matching TRBD1 (6 bases). Trimming stripped 5 bases from V and 5 bases from J, with 15 bases between. The CDR3 loop spans 14 amino acids. Germline CDR1 and CDR2: SGHTA and FQGNSA. The DNA of the CDR3 is TGTGCCAGCAGCCCTTACAGGGCCAGAACTGAAGCTTTCTTT. Translated: CASSPYRARTEAFF.

A single count supports this clone. CDR3 residues: CASSVSQGSLGTQYF. In nucleotides, the CDR3 is TGTGCCAGCAGCGTATCGCAGGGCAGCCTGGGGACCCAGTACTTC. The rearrangement links TRBV9 to TRBJ2-5, with D possibly being TRBD1 (5 bases). The ends were cut back, 1 base at V and 7 bases at J, with 17 bases in the middle. The CDR3 runs to 15 residues. Germline CDR1 and CDR2: SGDLS and YYNGEE.

This rearrangement joins TRBV19 to TRBJ1-4; possible D gene TRBD1, 6 bases. The CDR3 sequence is 13 residues long. Germline CDR1 reads LNHDA; CDR2 reads SQIVND (reference sequence). Trimming left V 9 bases short and J 7 bases short, with 15 bases between. The CDR3 sequence is CASRQVGGEKLFF. For the CDR3, the DNA is TGTGCCAGCCGACAGGTTGGGGGTGAAAAACTGTTTTTT.

The chain recombines TRBV27 with TRBJ2-3; a weak D match, TRBD2 (5 bases). The length of the CDR3 is 13 residues. Germline CDR1 and CDR2: MNHEY and SMNVEV (reference sequence). The ends were cut back, 0 bases at V and 10 bases at J, with 11 bases in the middle. The CDR3 DNA reads as TGTGCCAGCAGTTTATCGCCCAAAGCGGCGCAGTATTTT. Translating it yields CASSLSPKAAQYF.

The chain joins TRBV7-9 to TRBJ2-3; TRBD2 aligns across 12 bases. Germline trimming cut 2 bases from V and 6 bases from J; bases unmatched to any gene: 12. The CDR3 runs to 18 residues. The V gene's germline CDR1 is SEHNR and CDR2 FQNEAQ (reference sequence). Here the CDR3 reads CASSLPPRLAGVVDTQYF. As DNA, the CDR3 is TGTGCCAGCAGCTTACCACCACGACTAGCGGGGGTGGTGGATACGCAGTATTTT.

This CDR3 reads CASSQGRRAYEQYF. CDR3 DNA sequence: TGTGCCAGCTCCCAGGGTAGAAGGGCCTACGAGCAGTACTTC. V is TRBV18 and J is TRBJ2-7, with D perhaps matching TRBD1 (5 bases). The CDR3 covers 14 residues. Trimming cost V 6 bases and J 2 bases, with 14 bases left between them. CDR1 and CDR2 (germline): KGHSH, LQKENI.

This sequence joins TRBV28 and TRBJ2-6; D perhaps matches TRBD1 (5 bases). The V and J ends lost 5 bases and 1 base respectively, with 12 bases between them. This CDR3 spans 16 amino acids. Per germline, CDR1 MDHEN and CDR2 SYDVKM. The CDR3 is CASSTGSDSGANVLTF. CDR3 sequence (DNA): TGTGCCAGCAGTACAGGATCCGATTCTGGGGCCAACGTCCTGACTTTC.

This clone was seen a few times. The gene calls are TRBV5-1 and TRBJ2-6, with D maybe TRBD2 (6 bases). The CDR3 runs to 16 residues. Germline CDR1 and CDR2: SGHRS and YFSETQ. Between the trimmed V and J ends, which lost 4 bases and 1 base, there was a span of 12 bases. CDR3 in amino acids: CASSRDGGSGANVLTF. The DNA of the CDR3 is TGCGCCAGCAGCCGCGACGGGGGATCTGGGGCCAACGTCCTGACTTTC.

The rearrangement joins TRBV27 to TRBJ1-1; D is possibly TRBD1 (6 bases). CDR3 length equals 13 residues. V lost 4 bases and J lost 2, with 8 bases in between. Germline CDR1 and CDR2: MNHEY and SMNVEV (reference sequence). The DNA of the CDR3 is TGTGCCAGCAGTTACAGGGAAAACACTGAAGCTTTCTTT. Amino acids: CASSYRENTEAFF.

The rearrangement uses TRBV7-9 and TRBJ1-1; D gene unclear. CDR3 length: 14 amino acids. Trimming left V 1 base short and J 3 bases short, with 9 bases between. CDR1 SEHNR and CDR2 FQNEAQ come from the germline V gene (reference sequence). The CDR3 region is CASSLEGGHTEAFF. As DNA, the CDR3 is TGTGCCAGCAGCTTAGAAGGTGGGCACACTGAAGCTTTCTTT.